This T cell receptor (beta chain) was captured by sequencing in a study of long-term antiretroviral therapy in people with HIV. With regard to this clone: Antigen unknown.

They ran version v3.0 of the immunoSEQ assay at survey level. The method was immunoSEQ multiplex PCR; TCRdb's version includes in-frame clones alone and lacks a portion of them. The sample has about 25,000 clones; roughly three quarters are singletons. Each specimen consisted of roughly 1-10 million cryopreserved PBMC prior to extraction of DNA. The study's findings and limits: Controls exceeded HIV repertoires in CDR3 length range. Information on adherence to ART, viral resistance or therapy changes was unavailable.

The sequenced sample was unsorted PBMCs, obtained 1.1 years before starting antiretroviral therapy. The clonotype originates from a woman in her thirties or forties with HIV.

This CDR3 is CASSLGGGLNYEQYF. CDR3 bases: TGTGCCAGCAGCTTAGGGGGGGGACTAAACTACGAGCAGTACTTC. The chain carries TRBV11-2 and TRBJ2-7, with 7 bases identical to TRBD2. V was clipped by 1 base and J by 3 bases; unmatched bases: 6. CDR1 SGHAT and CDR2 FQNNGV come from the germline V gene. The CDR3 length is 15 residues.